The 18 T cell receptor beta chains listed next were all sequenced from one sample in a study of technical replicates of blood from a handful of donors. Produced via immunoSEQ multiplex PCR; TCRdb's table is partial and in-frame only. Of under 85,000 clones listed, roughly 92% were seen once; the top ten hold roughly 0.39%. The sample taken for sequencing was T cells isolated from PBMCs. These receptors came from a human donor in good health.

The V call is TRBV5-6, the J call TRBJ2-1, with D maybe TRBD1 (5 bases). With 0 bases removed from V and 0 bases from J, the gap between germline ends came to 7 bases. The CDR3 loop spans 15 amino acids. CDR1 SGHDT and CDR2 YYEEEE come from the germline V gene. CDR3 DNA sequence: TGTGCCAGCAGCTTGGAACAGGCCTCCTACAATGAGCAGTTCTTC. Its protein is CASSLEQASYNEQFF.

The genes are TRBV2 and TRBJ2-7, with 7 bases that match TRBD1. Germline assignment: CDR1 SNHLY and CDR2 FYNNEI. V shed 3 bases, J shed 4 bases, and the junction held 6 bases outside the gene matches. This CDR3 is built from 14 residues. The CDR3 nucleotides read TGTGCCAGCAGTGAGGCCGTCAGGGGGTACGAGCAGTACTTC. Its translation: CASSEAVRGYEQYF.

This rearrangement joins TRBV19 to TRBJ2-1; tentative D call: TRBD2 (6 bases). Germline CDR1 is LNHDA and CDR2 is SQIVND (reference sequence). The CDR3 totals 15 residues. Trimming stripped 4 bases from V and 6 bases from J, with 16 bases between. The CDR3 nucleotides are TGTGCCAGTAGTAGTGTTAGAGCGGGCCCCAATGAGCAGTTCTTC. It codes for CASSSVRAGPNEQFF.

V is TRBV30 and J is TRBJ2-7; the D is unclear. CDR1 GTSNPN and CDR2 SVGIG come from the germline V gene (reference sequence). Trimming took off 3 bases at V and 7 bases at J, with 10 bases between the two ends. This CDR3 has 11 amino acids. Written as DNA, the CDR3 is TGTGCCTGGAGGACACCTTATGAGCAGTACTTC. Translated, it gives CAWRTPYEQYF.

The V call is TRBV7-6, the J call TRBJ1-4; D remains unclear. V gave up 4 bases and J gave up 8 bases, with 8 bases separating them. The germline V gene encodes CDR1 SGHVS and CDR2 FNYEAQ. The CDR3 loop spans 12 amino acids. CDR3 region: CASSSNKEKLFF. In DNA, the CDR3 is TGTGCCAGCAGCTCTAATAAGGAAAAACTGTTTTTT. The whole variable domain, filled in from reference TRBV7-6 and TRBJ1-4, reads GAGVSQSPRYKVTKRGQDVALRCDPISGHVSLYWYRQALGQGPEFLTYFNYEAQQDKSGLPNDRFSAERPEGSISTLTIQRTEQRDSAMYRCASSSNKEKLFFGSGTQLSVL.

The chain has TRBV6-6 and TRBJ1-2, with 7 bases matching TRBD1. CDR3 size: 14 residues. The germline CDR1 and CDR2 sequences are MNHNY and SVGAGI (reference sequence). The V and J ends lost 6 bases and 5 bases, in that order; junction bases with no gene match: 9. The CDR3 here is CASSQDRDRYGYTF. In nucleotides, the CDR3 is TGTGCCAGCAGCCAGGACCGGGACAGATATGGCTACACCTTC.

This clone appeared a single time. The chain carries TRBV2 and TRBJ2-1, with 10 nucleotides matching TRBD1. The CDR3 is 14 amino acids. The germline V gene has CDR1 SNHLY and CDR2 FYNNEI. With V trimmed by 9 bases and J by 10 bases, 12 bases remained unmatched. The CDR3 DNA sequence: TGTGCCAGTTCCCGGGACAGGGGATTTAACGAGCAGTTCTTC. As protein: CASSRDRGFNEQFF.

The V and J genes are TRBV7-2 and TRBJ2-7; D ambiguous. CDR1 is SGHTA, CDR2 FQGNSA, per germline. The CDR3 runs 14 residues. The ends were cut back, 3 bases at V and 2 bases at J, with 11 bases in the middle. The CDR3 spells CASSFPNVPYEQYF. The CDR3 bases are TGTGCCAGCAGCTTTCCTAATGTTCCCTACGAGCAGTACTTC. The full variable domain, completed using reference TRBV7-2 and TRBJ2-7, is GAGVSQSPSNKVTEKGKDVELRCDPISGHTALYWYRQSLGQGLEFLIYFQGNSAPDKSGLPSDRFSAERTGGSVSTLTIQRTQQEDSAVYLCASSFPNVPYEQYFGPGTRLTVT.

V is TRBV6-1 and J is TRBJ2-7; maybe TRBD1 (6 bases). V lost 3 bases and J lost 0, with 6 bases in between. CDR3 length: 13 amino acids. Germline V gives CDR1 MNHNS, CDR2 SASEGT. DNA for the CDR3: TGTGCCAGCAGTGACAGGGGCTCCTACGAGCAGTACTTC. Amino acid sequence: CASSDRGSYEQYF.

The rearrangement joins TRBV7-9 to TRBJ2-1; 10 bases line up with TRBD2. Unmatched junction bases numbered 6, after V lost 6 bases and J lost 4 bases. Germline V gives CDR1 SEHNR, CDR2 FQNEAQ (reference sequence). There are 15 residues in the CDR3. The CDR3: CASRLTSGVYNEQFF. CDR3 nucleotide sequence: TGTGCCAGCAGGCTAACTAGCGGGGTTTACAATGAGCAGTTCTTC.

This sequence joins TRBV6-1 and TRBJ2-3; D perhaps matches TRBD2 (5 bases). The germline V gene has CDR1 MNHNS and CDR2 SASEGT. The V and J ends lost 4 bases and 5 bases respectively, with 16 bases between them. The length of the CDR3 is 15 residues. The CDR3 DNA is TGTGCCAGCAGTGCTTCTCTGACTCGGGGAGATACGCAGTATTTT. It yields the protein CASSASLTRGDTQYF.

This clone was counted a single time. V usage is TRBV6-5 and J usage is TRBJ2-1, with TRBD2 matching 9 bases. J gave up 8 bases and V 5 bases, and 1 base lay outside the gene matches. This CDR3 has 12 amino acids. Germline V gives CDR1 MNHEY, CDR2 SVGAGI. The CDR3 reads CASSRTSDEQFF. Written as DNA, the CDR3 is TGTGCCAGCAGTAGGACTAGCGATGAGCAGTTCTTC.

This sequence joins TRBV7-4 and TRBJ2-7; 13 nucleotides align to TRBD2. Germline trimming cut 0 bases from V and 4 bases from J; bases unmatched to any gene: 0. CDR3 size: 15 residues. Germline CDR1 and CDR2: SGHVT and SQSDAQ. Here the CDR3 reads CASSLAGLAGYEQYF. The CDR3 DNA is TGTGCCAGCAGCTTAGCGGGACTAGCGGGGTACGAGCAGTACTTC.

The rearrangement links TRBV7-2 to TRBJ1-5; D is perhaps TRBD1 (5 bases). The V gene's germline CDR1 is SGHTA and CDR2 FQGNSA. The ends were cut back, 6 bases at V and 0 bases at J, with 12 bases in the middle. The CDR3 extends over 15 amino acids. CDR3 protein: CASSFGGYSNQPQHF. Here the CDR3 DNA reads TGTGCCAGCAGTTTCGGGGGGTATAGCAATCAGCCCCAGCATTTT.

The CDR3 spells CASSQELAGGADTQYF. For the CDR3, the DNA is TGCGCCAGCAGCCAAGAATTAGCGGGAGGAGCAGATACGCAGTATTTT. The chain links TRBV4-3 to TRBJ2-3; TRBD2 matches 10 bases. Germline lookup yields CDR1 LGHNA and CDR2 YSLEER. This CDR3 is built from 16 residues. The V and J ends lost 0 bases and 4 bases, in that order; junction bases with no gene match: 4.

The CDR3 sequence: CASDRVPDTQYF. CDR3 DNA sequence: TGTGCCAGCGACAGGGTCCCAGATACGCAGTATTTT. The rearrangement joins TRBV6-5 to TRBJ2-3; 7 nucleotides line up with TRBD1. After removal of 8 bases from V and 4 bases from J, the junction contained 3 bases not matched to a gene. The CDR3 sequence is 12 residues long. Germline loops: CDR1 MNHEY, CDR2 SVGAGI.

This chain joins TRBV25-1 and TRBJ2-3; the match to TRBD2 covers 13 bases. The J segment lost 6 bases and the V segment lost 6 bases, leaving 9 bases of the junction unmatched. Germline assignment: CDR1 MGHDK and CDR2 SYGVNS. The length of the CDR3 is 16 residues. CDR3 sequence: CASSQTSGRATDTQYF. The CDR3, as DNA: TGTGCCAGCAGCCAAACTAGCGGGAGGGCCACCGATACGCAGTATTTT.

The rearrangement links TRBV7-2 to TRBJ1-1; perhaps TRBD1 as D (6 bases). The CDR3 consists of 16 residues. In germline, CDR1 is SGHTA, CDR2 FQGNSA. V was cut by 5 bases and J by 11 bases, with 27 bases left in between. CDR3 protein: CASSLKRYAGTQGAFF. Written as DNA, the CDR3 is TGTGCCAGCAGCCTAAAACGATACGCCGGGACACAGGGCGCTTTCTTT.